The source of this TCR beta chain is a study of T cell repertoires in cytomegalovirus infection. V lost 6 bases, J lost 7 bases, and 13 bases lay in between. CDR3 length equals 13 residues. This clonotype has ten or more counts. Via MiXCR, TCRdb re-called the reads, giving one row per CDR3 protein. The sample lists about 400,000 distinct CDR3 sequences; around 18% were seen once. The specimen sequenced was PBMCs. This chain uses TRBV12-3 or TRBV12-4 with TRBJ2-4; D assignment may be TRBD1 or TRBD2 (5 bases each). The TCR sequence derives from a human donor in good health (CMV status not recorded). Some clones in this sample may be carry-over from other donors' samples. The DNA of the CDR3 is TGTGCCAGCAGGAGGGACCCCGCCAACATTCAGTACTTC. It specifies CASRRDPANIQYF.